Following are 13 T cell receptor beta chains from one sample sequenced in a study of T-cell memory formation after mild COVID-19 listed by TCRdb under 2021. The library was generated by 5' RACE. Instrument on record: Illumina NovaSeq 6000. TCRdb trimmed the raw reads at Q25, called clones with MiXCR and kept productive beta chains. Rows are unified per CDR3 protein, each entry keeping the most common DNA and genes. Recorded for this sample are around 500,000 distinct CDR3 sequences; about 20% of them occurred a single time. The top ten clonotypes cover about 12% of the sample. The specimen sequenced was PBMCs or a T cell subset sorted from them (not recorded which). All receptors derive from an adult woman who had mild COVID-19 (a few samples of this study predate the infection). The sample titles of this study are shuffled in the database, so cell type and time point are left out; the donor was told from shared clones.

This clonotype was seen only a few times. The genes are TRBV18 and TRBJ1-2, with D possibly TRBD1 on 6 matching bases. Per the germline V gene, CDR1 is KGHSH and CDR2 is LQKENI. V shed 3 bases and J shed 5 bases, with 25 bases lying between them. This CDR3 is built from 18 residues. CDR3 bases: TGTGCCAGCTCACCGGTGACAGGAAAAACCCAAAACCCGTATGGCTACACCTTC. This encodes CASSPVTGKTQNPYGYTF.

This rearrangement joins TRBV4-1 to TRBJ1-2; 8 bases map to TRBD1. Trimming removed 5 bases from V and 3 bases from J; junction bases left unmatched: 11. The CDR3 is made up of 16 amino acids. The germline gives CDR1 MGHRA, CDR2 YSYEKL. The CDR3 region has the DNA TGCGCCAGCAGCACCGGGGGAACAGGGGGATACTATGGCTACACCTTC. It codes for CASSTGGTGGYYGYTF.

The chain carries TRBV7-6 and TRBJ2-1; TRBD2 matches 10 bases. Germline V CDR1 and CDR2: SGHVS, FNYEAQ. The CDR3 sequence is 16 residues long. The J segment lost 9 bases and the V segment lost 1 base, leaving 9 bases of the junction unmatched. CDR3 protein: CASSLDWLAGVTEQFF. In nucleotides, the CDR3 is TGTGCCAGCAGCTTAGACTGGCTAGCGGGAGTCACTGAGCAGTTCTTC.

The rearrangement joins TRBV5-1 to TRBJ2-1, with 8 nucleotides matching TRBD1. In germline, CDR1 is SGHRS, CDR2 YFSETQ. The CDR3 is 16 amino acids. J gave up 5 bases and V 4 bases, and 11 bases lay outside the gene matches. CDR3 in amino acids: CASSPRTGREDNEQFF. CDR3 bases: TGCGCCAGCAGCCCCCGGACAGGGCGAGAGGACAATGAGCAGTTCTTC.

This clonotype was detected a few times. The chain is built from TRBV12-3 or TRBV12-4 and TRBJ1-1, with TRBD1 matching 8 bases. The CDR3 is 15 amino acids. J was trimmed by 4 bases and V by 5 bases; bases with no gene match: 9. Written as DNA, the CDR3 is TGTGCCAGCAGTGTCACTTGGACAGGGCTCACTGAAGCTTTCTTT. Its translation is CASSVTWTGLTEAFF.

This clonotype was detected a few times. The chain links TRBV18 to TRBJ1-2; D is possibly TRBD1 (6 bases). V was cut by 5 bases and J by 6 bases, with 10 bases left in between. Germline V gene data show CDR1 as KGHSH and CDR2 as LQKENI. The CDR3 is 12 residues long. The CDR3 is CASSSDRDGYTF. CDR3 bases: TGTGCCAGCTCATCGGACAGAGATGGCTACACCTTC.

In its sample, this clonotype was seen many times. V usage is TRBV7-6 and J usage is TRBJ2-3, with 9 bases lining up with TRBD1. The CDR3 is 16 residues long. After removal of 5 bases from V and 4 bases from J, the junction contained 10 bases not matched to a gene. Per germline, CDR1 SGHVS and CDR2 FNYEAQ. In nucleotides, the CDR3 is TGTGCCAGCAGCGCAGTGGGACAGGGCGGGGCAGATACGCAGTATTTT. Its protein product is CASSAVGQGGADTQYF.

The rearrangement joins TRBV7-6 to TRBJ2-7; 8 bases map to TRBD2. The CDR3 length is 17 residues. Per the germline V gene, CDR1 is SGHVS and CDR2 is FNYEAQ. V trimming: 0 bases; J trimming: 3 bases; junction bases outside the gene matches: 10. The chain's CDR3 is CASSLALRGGIGYEQYF. The CDR3 DNA sequence: TGTGCCAGCAGCTTAGCGCTTCGGGGGGGTATCGGCTACGAGCAGTACTTC.

This clonotype was detected many times. V and J are TRBV5-1 and TRBJ2-1; TRBD1 or TRBD2 may be the D gene (5 bases each). The germline gives CDR1 SGHRS, CDR2 YFSETQ. The CDR3 extends over 14 amino acids. The ends were cut back, 7 bases at V and 6 bases at J, with 17 bases in the middle. CDR3 DNA: TGCGCCAGCTCGCGAGTGTCGGGGCCCAATGAGCAGTTCTTC. This sequence encodes CASSRVSGPNEQFF.

This clonotype appeared a few times. The gene calls are TRBV30 and TRBJ2-2; 10 bases line up with TRBD2. V shed 3 bases, J shed 3 bases, and the junction held 1 base outside the gene matches. Germline V gives CDR1 GTSNPN, CDR2 SVGIG (reference sequence). The CDR3 covers 14 residues. CDR3 sequence reads: CAWRLAGDTGELFF. CDR3 in DNA: TGTGCCTGGAGGCTAGCGGGAGACACCGGGGAGCTGTTTTTT.

The chain has TRBV19 and TRBJ2-7; TRBD1 matches at 12 bases. This CDR3 is 14 amino acids long. Losses at the gene ends were 4 bases for V and 6 bases for J; bases not matched to a gene: 4. Germline CDR1 reads LNHDA; CDR2 reads SQIVND (reference sequence). This chain's CDR3 is CASSTGQGASEQYF. DNA for the CDR3: TGTGCCAGTAGTACGGGACAGGGGGCGAGCGAGCAGTACTTC.

The table lists this clonotype with a few counts. The V and J genes are TRBV6-2 or TRBV6-3 and TRBJ2-7; no clear D gene. CDR1 is MNHEY, CDR2 SVGEGT, per germline. The CDR3 is made up of 11 amino acids. Trimming removed 6 bases from V and 6 bases from J, with 9 bases in between. The CDR3 nucleotides read TGTGCCAGCAGCCCGGTTGGCGAGCAGTACTTC. This translates into CASSPVGEQYF.

This clonotype was counted a few times. The V and J genes are TRBV7-9 and TRBJ2-1; D is unresolved. Trimming pared 7 bases from V and 6 bases from J, leaving 13 bases between. The length of the CDR3 is 13 residues. Germline V CDR1 and CDR2: SEHNR, FQNEAQ (reference sequence). CDR3 nucleotide sequence: TGTGCCAGCACCTCTTGGGGTGGCAATGAGCAGTTCTTC. It yields the protein CASTSWGGNEQFF.